Included here is one T cell receptor (beta chain) sequence, with context. The CDR3 extends over 15 amino acids. V was clipped by 8 bases and J by 2 bases, with 18 bases between them. Germline V gene sequence: CDR1 SGHAT, CDR2 FQDESV (reference sequence). Method: immunoSEQ multiplex PCR; TCRdb's copy keeps in-frame clones and lacks some. The table records approximately 19,000 clones, roughly 91% of them present only once. These data belong to a study of blood T cell repertoires in COVID-19. V is TRBV11-1 and J is TRBJ2-5; TRBD2 might be the D (7 bases). The clonotype comes from a human donor in a cohort sampled during active COVID-19. Source material: peripheral blood. The CDR3 loop is CASCSRAGTQETQYF. The CDR3 DNA reads as TGTGCCAGCTGTAGTCGAGCGGGGACACAAGAGACCCAGTACTTC.